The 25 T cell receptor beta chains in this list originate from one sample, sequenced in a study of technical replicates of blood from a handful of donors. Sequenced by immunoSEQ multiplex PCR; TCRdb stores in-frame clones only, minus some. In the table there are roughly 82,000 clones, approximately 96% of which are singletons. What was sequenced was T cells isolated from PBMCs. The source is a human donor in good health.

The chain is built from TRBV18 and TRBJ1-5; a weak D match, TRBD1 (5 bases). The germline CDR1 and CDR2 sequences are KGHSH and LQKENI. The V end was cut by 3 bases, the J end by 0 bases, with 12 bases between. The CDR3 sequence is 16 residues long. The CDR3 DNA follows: TGTGCCAGCTCACCTCCTAACAGGTATAGCAATCAGCCCCAGCATTTT. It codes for CASSPPNRYSNQPQHF. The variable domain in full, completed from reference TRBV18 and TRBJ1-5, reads NAGVMQNPRHLVRRRGQEARLRCSPMKGHSHVYWYRQLPEEGLKFMVYLQKENIIDESGMPKERFSAEFPKEGPSILRIQQVVRGDSAAYFCASSPPNRYSNQPQHFGDGTRLSIL.

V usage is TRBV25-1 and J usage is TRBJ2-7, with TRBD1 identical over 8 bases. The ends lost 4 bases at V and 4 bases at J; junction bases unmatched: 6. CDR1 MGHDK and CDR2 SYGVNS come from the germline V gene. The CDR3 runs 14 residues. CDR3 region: CASSVGTGVYEQYF. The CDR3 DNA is TGTGCCAGCAGTGTCGGGACAGGAGTTTACGAGCAGTACTTC.

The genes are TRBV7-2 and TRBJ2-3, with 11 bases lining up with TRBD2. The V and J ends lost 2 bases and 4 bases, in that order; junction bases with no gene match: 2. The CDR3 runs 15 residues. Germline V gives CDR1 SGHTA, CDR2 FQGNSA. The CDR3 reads CASSLTSGSSDTQYF. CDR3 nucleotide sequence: TGTGCCAGCAGCTTAACTAGCGGGAGCTCAGATACGCAGTATTTT.

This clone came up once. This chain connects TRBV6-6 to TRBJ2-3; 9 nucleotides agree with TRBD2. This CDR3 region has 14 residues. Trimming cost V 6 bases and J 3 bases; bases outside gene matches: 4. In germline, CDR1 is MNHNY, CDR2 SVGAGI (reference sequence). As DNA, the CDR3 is TGTGCCAGCAGGTCTCTAGCGGGAACAGATACGCAGTATTTT. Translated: CASRSLAGTDTQYF.

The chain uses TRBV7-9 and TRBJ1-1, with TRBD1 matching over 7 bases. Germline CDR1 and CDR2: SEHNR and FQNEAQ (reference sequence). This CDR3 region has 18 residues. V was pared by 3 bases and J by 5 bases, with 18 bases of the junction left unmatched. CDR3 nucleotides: TGTGCCAGCAGCTTTCAATCCCTGCGGCACAGGGGATCGACTGAAGCTTTCTTT. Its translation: CASSFQSLRHRGSTEAFF.

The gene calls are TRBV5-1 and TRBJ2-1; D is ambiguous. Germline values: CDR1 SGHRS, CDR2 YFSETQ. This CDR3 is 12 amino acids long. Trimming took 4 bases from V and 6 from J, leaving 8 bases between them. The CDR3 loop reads CASSPQANEQFF. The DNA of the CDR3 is TGCGCCAGCAGCCCTCAGGCCAATGAGCAGTTCTTC.

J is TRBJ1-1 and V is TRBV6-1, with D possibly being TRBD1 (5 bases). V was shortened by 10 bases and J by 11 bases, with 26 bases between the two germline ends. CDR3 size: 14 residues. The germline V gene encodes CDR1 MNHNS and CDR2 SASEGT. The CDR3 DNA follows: TGTGCCACCTCTATAGACGGACACCTGGGAGGGGCTTTCTTT. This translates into CATSIDGHLGGAFF.

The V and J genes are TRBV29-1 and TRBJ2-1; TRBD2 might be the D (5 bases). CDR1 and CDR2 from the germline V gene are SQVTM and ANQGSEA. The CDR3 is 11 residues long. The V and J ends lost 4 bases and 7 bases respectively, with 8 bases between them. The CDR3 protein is CSVVRGNEQFF. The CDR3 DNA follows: TGCAGCGTTGTTCGGGGTAATGAGCAGTTCTTC.

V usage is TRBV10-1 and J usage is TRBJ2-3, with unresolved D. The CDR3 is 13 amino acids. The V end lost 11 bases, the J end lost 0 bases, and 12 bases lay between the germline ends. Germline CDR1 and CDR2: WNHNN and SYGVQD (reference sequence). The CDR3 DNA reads TGCGCCGTACCGGTGCAAAGCACAGATACGCAGTATTTT. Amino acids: CAVPVQSTDTQYF.

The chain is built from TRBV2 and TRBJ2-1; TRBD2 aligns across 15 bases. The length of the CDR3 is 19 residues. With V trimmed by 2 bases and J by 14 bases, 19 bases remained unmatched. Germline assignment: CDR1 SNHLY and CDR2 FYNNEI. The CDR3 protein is CASSESVGLAGGGLGKEFF. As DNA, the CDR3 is TGTGCCAGCAGTGAATCCGTCGGACTAGCGGGAGGGGGCCTGGGAAAAGAGTTCTTC.

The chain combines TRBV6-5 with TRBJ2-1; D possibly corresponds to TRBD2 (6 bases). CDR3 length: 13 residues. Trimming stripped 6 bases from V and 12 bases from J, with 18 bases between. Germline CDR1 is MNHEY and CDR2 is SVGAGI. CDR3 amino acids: CASSLIGDFGQFF. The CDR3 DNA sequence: TGTGCCAGCAGCTTAATAGGGGACTTTGGGCAGTTCTTC.

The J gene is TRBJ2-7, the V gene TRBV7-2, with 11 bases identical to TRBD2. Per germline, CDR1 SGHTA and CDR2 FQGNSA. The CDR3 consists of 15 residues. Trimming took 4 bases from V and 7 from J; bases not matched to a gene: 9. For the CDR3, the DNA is TGTGCCAGCAGCTCACTAGCGGGAGTCTTGTTTGAGCAGTACTTC. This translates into CASSSLAGVLFEQYF. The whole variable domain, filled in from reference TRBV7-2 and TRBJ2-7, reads GAGVSQSPSNKVTEKGKDVELRCDPISGHTALYWYRQSLGQGLEFLIYFQGNSAPDKSGLPSDRFSAERTGGSVSTLTIQRTQQEDSAVYLCASSSLAGVLFEQYFGPGTRLTVT.

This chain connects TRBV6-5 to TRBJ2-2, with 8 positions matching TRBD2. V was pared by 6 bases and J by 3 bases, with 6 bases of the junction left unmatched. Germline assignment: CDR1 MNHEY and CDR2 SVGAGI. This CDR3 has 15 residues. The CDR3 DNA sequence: TGTGCCAGCAGAGTAACTAGCGGATACACCGGGGAGCTGTTTTTT. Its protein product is CASRVTSGYTGELFF.

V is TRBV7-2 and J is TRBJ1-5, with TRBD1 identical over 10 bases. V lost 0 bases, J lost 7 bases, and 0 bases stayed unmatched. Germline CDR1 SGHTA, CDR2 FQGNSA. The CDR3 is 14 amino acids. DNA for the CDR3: TGTGCCAGCAGCTTAGCGGACAGGGGGCAGCCCCAGCATTTT. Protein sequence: CASSLADRGQPQHF.

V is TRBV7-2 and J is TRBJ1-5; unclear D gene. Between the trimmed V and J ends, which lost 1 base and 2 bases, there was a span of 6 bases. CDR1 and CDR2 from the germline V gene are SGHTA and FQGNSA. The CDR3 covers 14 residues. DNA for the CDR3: TGTGCCAGCAGCTTAGAGCGTGGCAATCAGCCCCAGCATTTT. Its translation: CASSLERGNQPQHF.

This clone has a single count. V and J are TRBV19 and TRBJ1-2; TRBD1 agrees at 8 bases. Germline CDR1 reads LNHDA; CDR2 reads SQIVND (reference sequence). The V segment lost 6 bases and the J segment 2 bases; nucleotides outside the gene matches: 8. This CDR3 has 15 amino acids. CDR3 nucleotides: TGTGCCAGTAGCATCCCGGGACAGGCGAACTATGGCTACACCTTC. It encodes CASSIPGQANYGYTF.

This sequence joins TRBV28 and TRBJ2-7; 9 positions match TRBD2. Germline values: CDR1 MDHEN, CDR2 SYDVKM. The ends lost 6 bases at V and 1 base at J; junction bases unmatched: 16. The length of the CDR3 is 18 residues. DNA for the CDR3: TGTGCCAGCAGCCCTTGGGCTAGCGGGAATCTTAAATCCTACGAGCAGTACTTC. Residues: CASSPWASGNLKSYEQYF.

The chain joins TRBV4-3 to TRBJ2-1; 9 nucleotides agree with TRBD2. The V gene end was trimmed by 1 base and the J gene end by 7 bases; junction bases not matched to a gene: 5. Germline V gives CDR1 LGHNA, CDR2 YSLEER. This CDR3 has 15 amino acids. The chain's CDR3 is CASSQGLAERNEQFF. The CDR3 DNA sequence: TGCGCCAGCAGCCAAGGACTAGCGGAAAGGAATGAGCAGTTCTTC.

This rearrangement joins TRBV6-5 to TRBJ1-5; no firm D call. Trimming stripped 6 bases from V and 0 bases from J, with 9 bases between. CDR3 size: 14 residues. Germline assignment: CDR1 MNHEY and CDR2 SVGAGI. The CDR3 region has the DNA TGTGCCAGCAGGCGGGGATATAGCAATCAGCCCCAGCATTTT. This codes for CASRRGYSNQPQHF.

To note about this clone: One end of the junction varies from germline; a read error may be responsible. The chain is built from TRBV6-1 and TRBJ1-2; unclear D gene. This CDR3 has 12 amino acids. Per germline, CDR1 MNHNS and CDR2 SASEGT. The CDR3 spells CASSEGYRVLPF. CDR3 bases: TGTGCCAGCAGTGAAGGTTACCGGGTCCTGCCCTTC.

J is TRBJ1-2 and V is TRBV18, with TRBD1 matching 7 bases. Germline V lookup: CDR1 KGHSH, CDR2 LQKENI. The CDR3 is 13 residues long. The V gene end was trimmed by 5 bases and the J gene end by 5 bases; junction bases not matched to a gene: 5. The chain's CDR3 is CASSIDRDYGYTF. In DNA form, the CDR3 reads TGTGCCAGCTCAATAGACAGGGATTATGGCTACACCTTC.

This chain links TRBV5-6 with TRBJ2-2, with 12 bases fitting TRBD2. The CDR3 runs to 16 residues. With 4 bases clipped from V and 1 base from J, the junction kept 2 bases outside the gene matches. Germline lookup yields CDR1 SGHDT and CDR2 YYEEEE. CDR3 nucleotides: TGTGCCAGCAGCCCGACTAGCGGGAGGAACACCGGGGAGCTGTTTTTT. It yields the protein CASSPTSGRNTGELFF. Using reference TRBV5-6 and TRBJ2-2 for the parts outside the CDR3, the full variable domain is DAGVTQSPTHLIKTRGQQVTLRCSPKSGHDTVSWYQQALGQGPQFIFQYYEEEERQRGNFPDRFSGHQFPNYSSELNVNALLLGDSALYLCASSPTSGRNTGELFFGEGSRLTVL.

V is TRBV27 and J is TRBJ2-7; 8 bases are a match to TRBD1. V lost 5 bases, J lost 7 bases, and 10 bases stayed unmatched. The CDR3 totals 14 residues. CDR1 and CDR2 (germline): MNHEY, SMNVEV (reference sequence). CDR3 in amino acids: CASSMAGGSLEQYF. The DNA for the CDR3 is TGTGCCAGCAGTATGGCAGGGGGCAGTCTGGAGCAGTACTTC.

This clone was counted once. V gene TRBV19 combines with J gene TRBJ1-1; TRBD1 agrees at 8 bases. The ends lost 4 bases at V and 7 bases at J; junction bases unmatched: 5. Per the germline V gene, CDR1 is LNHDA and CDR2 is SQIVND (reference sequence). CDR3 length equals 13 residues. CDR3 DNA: TGTGCCAGTAGTAGGGTACAGGGGGGTGAAGCTTTCTTT. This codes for CASSRVQGGEAFF.

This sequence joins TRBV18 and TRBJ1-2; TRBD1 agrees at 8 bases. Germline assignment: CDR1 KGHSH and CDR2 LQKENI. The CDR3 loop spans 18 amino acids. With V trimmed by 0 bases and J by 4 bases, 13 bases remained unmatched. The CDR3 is CASSPPFLPGQALYGYTF. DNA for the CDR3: TGTGCCAGCTCACCACCTTTCCTACCGGGACAGGCTCTCTATGGCTACACCTTC.